Presented here are 23 T cell receptor beta chains from one specimen sequenced in a study of blood T cell repertoires in COVID-19. Using immunoSEQ multiplex PCR, the repertoire was profiled, and TCRdb retains in-frame clones only, with some absent. The table lists over 150,000 clones, around 90% of them singletons, with 0.55% to 0.6% in the top ten. Sequenced: peripheral blood. These receptors were taken from a man in his sixties with COVID-19, enrolled during active disease.

In this sample, this clone turned up a few times. V gene TRBV12-3 or TRBV12-4 combines with J gene TRBJ2-5; D uncertain. Trimming shortened V by 7 bases and J by 4 bases, and 13 bases separated the two germline ends. The CDR3 has 13 amino acids. CDR3 protein: CASMGFHRETQYF. The CDR3 DNA sequence: TGTGCCAGCATGGGCTTCCACCGAGAGACCCAGTACTTC.

The chain's CDR3 is CASRGDGGVGSGNTIYF. CDR3 DNA sequence: TGTGCCAGCAGAGGGGACGGGGGAGTCGGCTCTGGAAACACCATATATTTT. The chain joins TRBV2 to TRBJ1-3, with a tentative D call TRBD1 (5 bases). The V gene lost 6 bases and the J gene lost 0 bases, with 18 bases spanning the gap. The CDR3 extends over 17 amino acids. Looked up from germline, CDR1 is SNHLY and CDR2 is FYNNEI.

The J gene is TRBJ1-3, the V gene TRBV19; D may be TRBD1 (6 bases). The CDR3 length is 14 residues. Trimming shortened V by 3 bases and J by 7 bases, and 13 bases separated the two germline ends. Germline assignment: CDR1 LNHDA and CDR2 SQIVND (reference sequence). The CDR3 DNA follows: TGTGCCAGTAGTATCCCCAGGGGAAAGAACACCATATATTTT. It encodes CASSIPRGKNTIYF.

The chain has TRBV5-4 and TRBJ2-7, with no clear D. CDR1 and CDR2 (germline): SGHNT, YYREEE (reference sequence). V was pared by 0 bases and J by 3 bases, with 13 bases between. This CDR3 region has 15 residues. In DNA form, the CDR3 reads TGTGCCAGCAGCTTGGGGAGTCTGGGTGGCTACGAGCAGTACTTC. Amino acid sequence: CASSLGSLGGYEQYF.

The gene calls are TRBV5-1 and TRBJ1-5; 7 nucleotides line up with TRBD1. The junction had 4 bases not matched to a gene; V was cut back by 1 base and J by 0 bases. The germline CDR1 and CDR2 sequences are SGHRS and YFSETQ. The length of the CDR3 is 16 residues. Written as DNA, the CDR3 is TGCGCCAGCAGCTTGTCGGCAGGGGGTAGCAATCAGCCCCAGCATTTT. Translation gives CASSLSAGGSNQPQHF.

The rearrangement joins TRBV7-2 to TRBJ1-6, with 7 bases aligning to TRBD1. The CDR3 runs 14 residues. V lost 5 bases to trimming and J lost 3 bases; unmatched junction nucleotides: 1. Germline V gene sequence: CDR1 SGHTA, CDR2 FQGNSA. CDR3 DNA: TGTGCCAGCAGCGGGACAGTCTATAATTCACCCCTCCACTTT. It translates to CASSGTVYNSPLHF.

The chain uses TRBV5-4 and TRBJ1-1, with 9 bases fitting TRBD1. CDR3 length: 15 amino acids. The V segment lost 5 bases and the J segment 3 bases; nucleotides outside the gene matches: 8. Germline loops: CDR1 SGHNT, CDR2 YYREEE (reference sequence). The DNA of the CDR3 is TGTGCCAGCAGACATCCGACAGGGGGGGACACTGAAGCTTTCTTT. Protein product: CASRHPTGGDTEAFF.

The genes are TRBV7-2 and TRBJ2-7; 9 bases map to TRBD2. Looked up from germline, CDR1 is SGHTA and CDR2 is FQGNSA. V lost 2 bases and J lost 2; bases outside the gene matches: 4. The CDR3 loop spans 15 amino acids. The DNA of the CDR3 is TGTGCCAGCAGCTTATACCTAGCGGGAACCTACGAGCAGTACTTC. Translated: CASSLYLAGTYEQYF.

The chain has TRBV24-1 and TRBJ2-3; D is unresolved. CDR1 is KGHDR and CDR2 is SFDVKD in the germline V gene. This CDR3 is 14 amino acids long. V dropped 3 bases and J dropped 5 bases, with 11 bases sitting between them. In DNA, the CDR3 is TGTGCCACCAGTGATCGCAGGAATTTAGATACGCAGTATTTT. Its protein product is CATSDRRNLDTQYF.

The V gene is TRBV28, the J gene TRBJ1-2; tentatively, D is TRBD1 (5 bases). The CDR3 covers 13 residues. V shed 4 bases and J shed 8 bases, with 14 bases lying between them. Germline CDR1 is MDHEN and CDR2 is SYDVKM. In DNA, the CDR3 is TGTGCCAGCAGTTCCTTTGGGGGGTGGGGCTACACCTTC. Translation gives CASSSFGGWGYTF.

This clone was picked up a small number of times. The chain uses TRBV19 and TRBJ1-1, with D perhaps matching TRBD1 (6 bases). Germline assignment: CDR1 LNHDA and CDR2 SQIVND (reference sequence). Trimming removed 3 bases from V and 4 bases from J, with 18 bases in between. The CDR3 extends over 16 amino acids. The CDR3 region is CASSIDETRGRTEAFF. DNA of the CDR3: TGTGCCAGTAGTATCGACGAAACCAGGGGCCGCACTGAAGCTTTCTTT.

This chain connects TRBV15 to TRBJ2-7; D might be TRBD2 (6 bases). V shed 5 bases and J shed 2 bases, with 13 bases lying between them. Germline V gives CDR1 LNHNV, CDR2 YYDKDF (reference sequence). This CDR3 has 14 residues. CDR3 DNA sequence: TGTGCCACCAGCTTCCGCGGGGTTGCCTACGAGCAGTACTTC. Translated: CATSFRGVAYEQYF.

This clone came up once. The chain carries TRBV5-5 and TRBJ1-2, with D possibly being TRBD1 (6 bases). Germline V gene data show CDR1 as SGHKS and CDR2 as YYEKEE (reference sequence). CDR3 length: 16 residues. V shed 0 bases and J shed 6 bases, with 18 bases lying between them. CDR3 protein: CASSLALGAQQDGYTF. CDR3 coding DNA: TGTGCCAGCAGCTTGGCCTTGGGGGCGCAACAGGATGGCTACACCTTC.

This clone has only a few counts. The chain carries TRBV19 and TRBJ1-1; 7 nucleotides align to TRBD1. V dropped 5 bases and J dropped 1; count of bases not matched to a gene: 10. Germline assignment: CDR1 LNHDA and CDR2 SQIVND (reference sequence). CDR3 length: 16 residues. The DNA for the CDR3 is TGTGCCAGTAGTGCCCTCAACAGGGGTAAGAACACTGAAGCTTTCTTT. It is translated as CASSALNRGKNTEAFF.

The chain couples TRBV14 to TRBJ1-1; D unclear. The V end was cut by 1 base, the J end by 4 bases, with 13 bases between. Germline V gene data show CDR1 as SGHDN and CDR2 as FVKESK. The CDR3 totals 15 residues. The CDR3 protein is CASSQVIGVSTEAFF. The CDR3 DNA reads TGTGCCAGCAGCCAAGTTATCGGGGTCTCCACTGAAGCTTTCTTT.

V is TRBV6-5 and J is TRBJ1-2; a weak D match, TRBD1 (5 bases). Germline CDR1 reads MNHEY; CDR2 reads SVGAGI. V was clipped by 7 bases and J by 3 bases, with 12 bases between them. The CDR3 totals 13 residues. Written as DNA, the CDR3 is TGTGCCAGCACGGGAGACAGACACTATGGCTACACCTTC. Translated: CASTGDRHYGYTF.

As to this clone: One junction end does not reproduce the germline sequence, and a read error may be involved. This rearrangement joins TRBV6-1 to TRBJ1-1, with 8 nucleotides matching TRBD1. This CDR3 contains 15 residues. From germline, CDR1 is MNHNS and CDR2 SASEGT. The CDR3 DNA is TGTGCCAACAGTGACCCGGGACAGGCGAACACTGAAGCTTTCTTT. Translated: CANSDPGQANTEAFF.

The V call is TRBV7-9, the J call TRBJ2-1, with D possibly TRBD2 on 6 matching bases. CDR1 is SEHNR and CDR2 is FQNEAQ in the germline V gene (reference sequence). The CDR3 consists of 14 residues. Trimming pared 3 bases from V and 5 bases from J, leaving 11 bases between. The CDR3 DNA follows: TGTGCCAGCAGCTTCGGGGGAGATGACAATGAGCAGTTCTTC. Protein: CASSFGGDDNEQFF.

V and J are TRBV5-4 and TRBJ2-1; 13 bases are a match to TRBD2. Per germline, CDR1 SGHNT and CDR2 YYREEE (reference sequence). The CDR3 runs to 15 residues. The V and J ends lost 0 bases and 10 bases, in that order; junction bases with no gene match: 4. This chain's CDR3 is CASSLGLAGGGEQFF. The CDR3, as DNA: TGTGCCAGCAGCTTGGGACTAGCGGGAGGAGGAGAGCAGTTCTTC.

The V gene is TRBV19, the J gene TRBJ2-7, with D unclear. The CDR3 runs 12 residues. The germline CDR1 and CDR2 sequences are LNHDA and SQIVND (reference sequence). The germline V and J ends were trimmed by 5 bases and 6 bases, with 11 bases remaining between them. This CDR3 reads CASSQLYSEQYF. The CDR3 nucleotides read TGTGCCAGTAGTCAACTCTATAGCGAGCAGTACTTC.

This chain joins TRBV18 and TRBJ1-5; D might be TRBD1 (6 bases). The ends were cut back, 3 bases at V and 5 bases at J, with 11 bases in the middle. The CDR3 spans 14 residues. CDR1 and CDR2 from the germline V gene are KGHSH and LQKENI. Here the CDR3 reads CASSPPPGDQPQHF. As DNA, the CDR3 is TGTGCCAGCTCACCGCCGCCAGGGGATCAGCCCCAGCATTTT.

This sequence joins TRBV2 and TRBJ2-2; D is perhaps TRBD2 (5 bases). Germline V gene lookup returns CDR1 SNHLY and CDR2 FYNNEI. The CDR3 totals 15 residues. The V gene lost 3 bases and the J gene lost 2 bases, with 10 bases spanning the gap. The CDR3 bases are TGTGCCAGCAGTGACTCGGGGTTTAACACCGGGGAGCTGTTTTTT. It is translated as CASSDSGFNTGELFF.

In nucleotides, the CDR3 is TGTGCCAGCAGTTCGTCAGGGGCCACTAATGAAAAACTGTTTTTT. Translation gives CASSSSGATNEKLFF. The chain is built from TRBV6-5 and TRBJ1-4; TRBD1 might be the D (6 bases). Germline V gives CDR1 MNHEY, CDR2 SVGAGI. V lost 4 bases and J lost 2, with 11 bases in between. This CDR3 spans 15 amino acids.